The 2 T cell receptor delta chains below all came from one sample that was sequenced in a study of Vδ1+ human thymocytes. Study-level results: In the thymus, TRG and TRD repertoires looked highly polyclonal with Gaussian CDR3 lengths.

Sequences come from RNA converted to cDNA by reverse transcription. CDR3 amplicons came from multiplex PCR with pooled V-gene forward and constant-region reverse primers. TCRdb redid clone calling on the multiplex PCR reads using CATT. The repertoire holds under 85,000 delta-chain clones, with about 30% as singletons. No antigen has been identified for these receptors. Sequenced material: Vdelta1+ gamma-delta thymocytes from the thymus. Regarding subset: FACS-sorted CD3+ TCRalphabeta- TCRVdelta1+ TCRVdelta2- thymocytes. All receptors derive from a boy under two years old who had congenital heart surgery.

Only a few counts were recorded for this clone. The rearrangement uses TRDV1 and TRDJ1; D gene unclear. Germline CDR1 and CDR2: TSWWSYY and QGS. Trimming took 0 bases from V and 1 from J, leaving 12 bases between them. This CDR3 spans 16 amino acids. Written as DNA, the CDR3 is TGTGCTCTTGGGGAACTAATCCTTTTCTCCACCGATAAACTCATCTTT. Translating it yields CALGELILFSTDKLIF.

This chain uses TRDV1 with TRDJ1; D is tentatively TRDD2 or TRDD3 (7 bases each). Germline V gene lookup returns CDR1 TSWWSYY and CDR2 QGS. This CDR3 region has 21 residues. V gave up 4 bases and J gave up 4 bases, with 34 bases separating them. The CDR3 reads CALGGMLPKGNWGRSGDKLIF. The CDR3 region has the DNA TGTGCTCTTGGGGGTATGCTTCCTAAGGGGAACTGGGGCCGCAGTGGCGATAAACTCATCTTT.